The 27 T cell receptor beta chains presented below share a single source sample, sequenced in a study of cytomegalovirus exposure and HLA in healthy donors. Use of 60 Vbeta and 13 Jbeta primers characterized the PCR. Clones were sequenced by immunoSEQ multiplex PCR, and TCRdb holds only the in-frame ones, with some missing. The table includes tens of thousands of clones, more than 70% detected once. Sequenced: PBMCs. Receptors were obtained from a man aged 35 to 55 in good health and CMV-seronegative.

The CDR3 nucleotides are TGTGCCAGCAGTGAGTTCTTCCCTGACAGGTCGAAGGATTACGAGCAGTACTTC. Its translation is CASSEFFPDRSKDYEQYF. This chain connects TRBV2 to TRBJ2-7, with a weak D call TRBD1 (6 bases). The CDR3 is 18 residues long. Per the germline V gene, CDR1 is SNHLY and CDR2 is FYNNEI. Trimming shortened V by 3 bases and J by 4 bases, and 25 bases separated the two germline ends.

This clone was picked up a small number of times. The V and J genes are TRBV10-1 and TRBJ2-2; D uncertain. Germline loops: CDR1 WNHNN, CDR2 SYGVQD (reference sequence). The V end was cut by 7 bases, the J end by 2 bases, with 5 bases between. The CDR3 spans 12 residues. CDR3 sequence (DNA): TGCGCCAGCAAAACTAACACCGGGGAGCTGTTTTTT. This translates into CASKTNTGELFF.

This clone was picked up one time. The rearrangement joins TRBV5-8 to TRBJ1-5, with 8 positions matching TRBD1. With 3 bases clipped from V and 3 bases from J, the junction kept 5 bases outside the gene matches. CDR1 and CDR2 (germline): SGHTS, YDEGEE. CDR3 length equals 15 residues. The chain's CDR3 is CASSWRTGLNQPQHF. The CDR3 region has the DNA TGTGCCAGCAGCTGGAGGACAGGGCTCAATCAGCCCCAGCATTTT. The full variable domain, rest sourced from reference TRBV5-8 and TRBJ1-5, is EAGVTQSPTHLIKTRGQQATLRCSPISGHTSVYWYQQALGLGLQFLLWYDEGEERNRGNFPPRFSGRQFPNYSSELNVNALELEDSALYLCASSWRTGLNQPQHFGDGTRLSIL.

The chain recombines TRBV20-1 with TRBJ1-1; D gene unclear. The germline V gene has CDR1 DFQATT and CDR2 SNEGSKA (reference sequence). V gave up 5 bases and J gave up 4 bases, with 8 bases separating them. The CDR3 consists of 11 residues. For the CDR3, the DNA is TGCAGTGCTTGGGCAATCACTGAAGCTTTCTTT. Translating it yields CSAWAITEAFF.

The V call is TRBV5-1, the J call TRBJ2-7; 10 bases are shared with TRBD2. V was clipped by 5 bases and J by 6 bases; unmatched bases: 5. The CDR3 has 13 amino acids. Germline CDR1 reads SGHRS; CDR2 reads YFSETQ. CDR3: CASRGLAAIEQYF. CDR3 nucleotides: TGCGCCAGCAGAGGACTAGCGGCCATCGAGCAGTACTTC.

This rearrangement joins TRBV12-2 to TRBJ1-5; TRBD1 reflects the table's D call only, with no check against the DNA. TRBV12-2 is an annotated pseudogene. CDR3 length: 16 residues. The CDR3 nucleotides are TGTGCAAGTCGCAGACAGGGATTAGGTAGCAATCAGCCCCAGCATTTT. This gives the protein CASRRQGLGSNQPQHF.

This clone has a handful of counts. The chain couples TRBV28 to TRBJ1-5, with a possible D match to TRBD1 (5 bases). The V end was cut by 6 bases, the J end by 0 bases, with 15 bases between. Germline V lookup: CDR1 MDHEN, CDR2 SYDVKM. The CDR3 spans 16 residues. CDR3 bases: TGTGCCAGCAGCCCCACCCGGGGGGATAGCAATCAGCCCCAGCATTTT. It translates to CASSPTRGDSNQPQHF.

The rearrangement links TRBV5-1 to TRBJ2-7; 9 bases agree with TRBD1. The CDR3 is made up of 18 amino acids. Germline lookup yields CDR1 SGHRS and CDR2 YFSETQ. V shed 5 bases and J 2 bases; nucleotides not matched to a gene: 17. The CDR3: CASSHGQGKAENPYEQYF. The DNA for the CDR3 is TGCGCCAGCAGTCACGGACAGGGGAAAGCGGAAAACCCCTACGAGCAGTACTTC.

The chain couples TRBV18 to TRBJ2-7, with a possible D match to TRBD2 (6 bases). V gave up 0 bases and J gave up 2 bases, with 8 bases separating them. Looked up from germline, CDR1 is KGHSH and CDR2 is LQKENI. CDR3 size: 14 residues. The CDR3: CASSPPGLPYEQYF. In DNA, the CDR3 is TGTGCCAGCTCACCACCCGGACTACCCTACGAGCAGTACTTC.

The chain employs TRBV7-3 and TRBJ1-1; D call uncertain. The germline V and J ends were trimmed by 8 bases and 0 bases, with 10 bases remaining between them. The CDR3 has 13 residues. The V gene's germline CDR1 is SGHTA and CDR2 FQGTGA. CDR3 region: CASQREMNTEAFF. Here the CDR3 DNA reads TGTGCCAGCCAGAGGGAGATGAACACTGAAGCTTTCTTT.

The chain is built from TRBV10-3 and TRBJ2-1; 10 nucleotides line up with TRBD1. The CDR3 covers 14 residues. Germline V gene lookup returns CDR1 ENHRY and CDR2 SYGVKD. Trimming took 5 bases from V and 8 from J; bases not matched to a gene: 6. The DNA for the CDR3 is TGTGCCATCAGTACCCCGGGACAGGGGCATGAGCAGTTCTTC. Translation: CAISTPGQGHEQFF.

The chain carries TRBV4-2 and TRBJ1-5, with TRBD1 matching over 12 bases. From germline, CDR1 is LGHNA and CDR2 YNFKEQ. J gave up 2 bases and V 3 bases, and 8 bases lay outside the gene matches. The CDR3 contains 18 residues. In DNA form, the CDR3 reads TGTGCCAGCAGCCATTCGGGACAGGGGGCTGACGGCAATCAGCCCCAGCATTTT. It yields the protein CASSHSGQGADGNQPQHF.

The CDR3 DNA follows: TGTGCCAGCAGCTTAAATGGTGGGGCAGAGACCCAGTACTTC. Translating it yields CASSLNGGAETQYF. The genes are TRBV7-3 and TRBJ2-7, with D possibly TRBD1 on 5 matching bases. The DNA end is more similar to TRBJ2-5, so the J call may be wrong. The CDR3 sequence is 14 residues long. CDR1 SGHTA and CDR2 FQGTGA come from the germline V gene.

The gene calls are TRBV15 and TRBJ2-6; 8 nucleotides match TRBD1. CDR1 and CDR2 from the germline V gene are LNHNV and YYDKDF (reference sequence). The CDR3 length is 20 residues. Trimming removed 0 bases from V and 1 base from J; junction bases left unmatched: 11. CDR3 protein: CATSRDPGPGQASGANVLTF. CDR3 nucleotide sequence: TGTGCCACCAGCAGAGATCCTGGGCCGGGACAGGCTTCTGGGGCCAACGTCCTGACTTTC.

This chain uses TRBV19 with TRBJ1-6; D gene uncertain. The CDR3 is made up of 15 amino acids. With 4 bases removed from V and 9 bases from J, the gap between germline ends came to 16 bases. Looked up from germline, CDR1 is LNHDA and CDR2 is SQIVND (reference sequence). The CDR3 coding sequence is TGTGCCAGTAGTACCTCATCCTACTCTGGTTCACCCCTCCACTTT. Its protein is CASSTSSYSGSPLHF.

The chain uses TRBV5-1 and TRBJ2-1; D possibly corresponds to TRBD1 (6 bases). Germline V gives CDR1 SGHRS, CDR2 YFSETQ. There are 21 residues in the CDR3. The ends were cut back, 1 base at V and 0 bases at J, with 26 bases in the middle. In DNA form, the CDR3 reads TGCGCCAGCAGCTTGTCTAATGATAGTGGCAGACAGGTCCGCTCCTACAATGAGCAGTTCTTC. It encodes CASSLSNDSGRQVRSYNEQFF.

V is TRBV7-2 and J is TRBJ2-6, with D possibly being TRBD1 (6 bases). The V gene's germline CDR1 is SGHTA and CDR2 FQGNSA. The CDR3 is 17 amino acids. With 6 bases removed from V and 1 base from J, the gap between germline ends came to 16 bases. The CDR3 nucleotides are TGTGCCAGCAGTCGGGTACAGGGTGCATCTGGGGCCAACGTCCTGACTTTC. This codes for CASSRVQGASGANVLTF.

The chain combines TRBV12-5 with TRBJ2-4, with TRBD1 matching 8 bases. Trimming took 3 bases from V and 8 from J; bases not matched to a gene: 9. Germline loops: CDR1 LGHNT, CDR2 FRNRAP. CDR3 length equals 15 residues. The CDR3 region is CASGFGDRREDIQYF. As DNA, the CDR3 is TGTGCTAGTGGTTTCGGGGACAGGAGGGAAGACATTCAGTACTTC.

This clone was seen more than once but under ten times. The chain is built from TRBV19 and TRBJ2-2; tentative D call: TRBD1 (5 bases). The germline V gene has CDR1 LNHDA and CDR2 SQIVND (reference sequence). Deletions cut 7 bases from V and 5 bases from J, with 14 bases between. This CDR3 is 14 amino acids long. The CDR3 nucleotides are TGTGCCAGTAAGGGTCAGGGTTGGACCGGGGAGCTGTTTTTT. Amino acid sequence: CASKGQGWTGELFF.

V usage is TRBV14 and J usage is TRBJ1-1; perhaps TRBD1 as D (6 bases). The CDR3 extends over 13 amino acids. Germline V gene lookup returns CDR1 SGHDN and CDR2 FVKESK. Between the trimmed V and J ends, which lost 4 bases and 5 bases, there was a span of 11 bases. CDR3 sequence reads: CASSLGGATEAFF. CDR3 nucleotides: TGTGCCAGCAGCCTGGGGGGGGCTACTGAAGCTTTCTTT.

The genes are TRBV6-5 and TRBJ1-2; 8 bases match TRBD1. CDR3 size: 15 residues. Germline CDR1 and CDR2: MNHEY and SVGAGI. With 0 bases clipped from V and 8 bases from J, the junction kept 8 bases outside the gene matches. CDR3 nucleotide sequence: TGTGCCAGCAGTTACTCCGCGACAGGGGAGGCCGGCTACACCTTC. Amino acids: CASSYSATGEAGYTF.

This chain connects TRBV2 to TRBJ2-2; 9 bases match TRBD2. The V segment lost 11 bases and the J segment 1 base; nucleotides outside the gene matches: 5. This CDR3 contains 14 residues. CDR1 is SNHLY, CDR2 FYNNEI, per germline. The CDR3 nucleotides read TGTGCCGGAGAGCGGGGGGTGAACACCGGGGAGCTGTTTTTT. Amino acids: CAGERGVNTGELFF.

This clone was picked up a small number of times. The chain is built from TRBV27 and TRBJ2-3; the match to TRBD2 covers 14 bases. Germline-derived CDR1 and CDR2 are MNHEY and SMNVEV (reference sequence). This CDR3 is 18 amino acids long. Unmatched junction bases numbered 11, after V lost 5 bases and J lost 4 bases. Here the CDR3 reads CASSLWGLAGVVSDTQYF. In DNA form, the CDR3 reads TGTGCCAGCAGTCTTTGGGGACTAGCGGGAGTGGTTTCAGATACGCAGTATTTT.

The CDR3 DNA follows: TGCAGCGCCGGTAGGGACAGGATTATGAACACTGAAGCTTTCTTT. It encodes CSAGRDRIMNTEAFF. The chain is built from TRBV29-1 and TRBJ1-1, with 8 bases fitting TRBD1. CDR1 and CDR2 from the germline V gene are SQVTM and ANQGSEA. The CDR3 sequence is 15 residues long. V lost 7 bases to trimming and J lost 0 bases; unmatched junction nucleotides: 10.

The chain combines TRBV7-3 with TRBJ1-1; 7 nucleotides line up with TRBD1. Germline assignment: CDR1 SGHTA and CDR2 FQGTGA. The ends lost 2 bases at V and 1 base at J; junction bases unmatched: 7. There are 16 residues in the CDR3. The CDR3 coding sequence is TGTGCCAGCAGCTTAGAGACAGGGTACGGGAACACTGAAGCTTTCTTT. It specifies CASSLETGYGNTEAFF.

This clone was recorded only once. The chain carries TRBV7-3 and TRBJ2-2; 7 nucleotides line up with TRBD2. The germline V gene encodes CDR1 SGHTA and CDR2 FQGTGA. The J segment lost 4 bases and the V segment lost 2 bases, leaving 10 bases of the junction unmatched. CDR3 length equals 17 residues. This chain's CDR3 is CASSLLSGGQATGELFF. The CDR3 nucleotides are TGTGCCAGCAGCTTATTATCGGGAGGCCAGGCCACCGGGGAGCTGTTTTTT.

CDR3 protein: CASSLTTGTNYEQYF. Written as DNA, the CDR3 is TGTGCCAGCTCACTAACAACCGGGACAAACTACGAGCAGTACTTC. The chain is built from TRBV18 and TRBJ2-7; TRBD1 is a possible D gene (6 bases). V lost 4 bases and J lost 3, with 16 bases in between. CDR1 and CDR2 from the germline V gene are KGHSH and LQKENI. The CDR3 is made up of 15 amino acids.